The present TCR beta chain was sequenced within a study of regulatory T cells in long-lasting Graves disease. Using its own MiXCR run on the reads, TCRdb lists one record per CDR3 protein. The sample carries around 1,500 distinct CDR3 sequences, almost 85% recorded once. Preparation of the TCR library used RNA extracted from PBMCs. This clonotype was counted a few times. Its antigen is currently unknown. The germline V gene has CDR1 MNHEY and CDR2 SVGEGT. There are 15 residues in the CDR3. Trimming shortened V by 7 bases and J by 2 bases, and 15 bases separated the two germline ends. Study-level findings and limits: The number of shared public clonotypes was higher in persistent patients (2,741) than new patients (more than 850). Favored gene segments in persistent disease were TRBV28, TRBJ1-2 and TRBJ2-5. TCR diversity was lower in persistent than newly diagnosed Graves' disease.

This sequence was found in a woman aged 18-35 years with Graves disease. Sample: peripheral blood mononuclear cells (PBMCs), taken with antithyroid drug treatment, in newly diagnosed or persistent Graves disease (not recorded which). The chain carries TRBV6-2 or TRBV6-3 and TRBJ1-5; D may be TRBD1 (5 bases). The CDR3 spells CASNTGRWGNQPQHF. The CDR3 bases are TGTGCCAGCAATACGGGGCGTTGGGGCAATCAGCCCCAGCATTTT.